This T cell receptor beta chain comes out of a study of brain T cells in children with intractable seizures. After removal of 5 bases from V and 7 bases from J, the junction contained 7 bases not matched to a gene. CDR3 size: 13 residues. Looked up from germline, CDR1 is SNHLY and CDR2 is FYNNEI. Time point meaning: blood from clinic visit 5 months post-surgery; TSC patient then seizure free. The repertoire was sequenced with immunoSEQ multiplex PCR; TCRdb's copy has only in-frame clones and lacks some. The sample yields about 340,000 clones, 93% seen once. This clonotype was sampled from a boy under two years old with tuberous sclerosis and intractable seizures. The starting material was peripheral blood, obtained about 5 months after surgery. V and J are TRBV2 and TRBJ1-1; 7 nucleotides align to TRBD1. The CDR3 loop is CASSPGQDLEAFF. The CDR3 region has the DNA TGTGCCAGCAGTCCTGGACAGGACCTTGAAGCTTTCTTT. Complete variable domain (other parts from reference TRBV2 and TRBJ1-1): EPEVTQTPSHQVTQMGQEVILRCVPISNHLYFYWYRQILGQKVEFLVSFYNNEISEKSEIFDDQFSVERPDGSNFTLKIRSTKLEDSAMYFCASSPGQDLEAFFGQGTRLTVV.